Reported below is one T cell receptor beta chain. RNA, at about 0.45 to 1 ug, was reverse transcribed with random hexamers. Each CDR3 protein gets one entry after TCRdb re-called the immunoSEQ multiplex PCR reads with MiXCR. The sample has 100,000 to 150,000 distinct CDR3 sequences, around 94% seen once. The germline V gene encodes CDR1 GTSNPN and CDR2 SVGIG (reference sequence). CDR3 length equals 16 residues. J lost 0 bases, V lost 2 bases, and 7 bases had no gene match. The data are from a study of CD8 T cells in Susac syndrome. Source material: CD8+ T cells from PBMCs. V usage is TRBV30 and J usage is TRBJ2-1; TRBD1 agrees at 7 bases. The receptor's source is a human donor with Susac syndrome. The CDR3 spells CAWSRDSGSSYNEQFF. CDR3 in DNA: TGTGCCTGGAGTCGGGACAGTGGGAGCTCCTACAATGAGCAGTTCTTC. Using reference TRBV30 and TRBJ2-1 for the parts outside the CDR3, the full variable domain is SQTIHQWPATLVQPVGSPLSLECTVEGTSNPNLYWYRQAAGRGLQLLFYSVGIGQISSEVPQNLSASRPQDRQFILSSKKLLLSDSGFYLCAWSRDSGSSYNEQFFGPGTRLTVL.